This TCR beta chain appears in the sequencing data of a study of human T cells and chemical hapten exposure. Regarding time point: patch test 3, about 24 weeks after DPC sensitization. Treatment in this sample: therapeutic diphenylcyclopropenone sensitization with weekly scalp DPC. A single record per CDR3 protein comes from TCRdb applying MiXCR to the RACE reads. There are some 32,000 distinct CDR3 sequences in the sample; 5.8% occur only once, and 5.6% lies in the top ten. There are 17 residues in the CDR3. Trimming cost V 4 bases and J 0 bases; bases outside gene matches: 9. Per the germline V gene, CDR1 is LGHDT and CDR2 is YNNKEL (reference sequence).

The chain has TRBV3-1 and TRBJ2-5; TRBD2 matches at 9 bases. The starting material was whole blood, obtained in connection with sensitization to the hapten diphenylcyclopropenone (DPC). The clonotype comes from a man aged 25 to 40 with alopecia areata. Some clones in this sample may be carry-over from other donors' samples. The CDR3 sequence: CASSLTSGASYQETQYF. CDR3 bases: TGTGCCAGCAGCCTGACTAGCGGAGCCTCGTACCAAGAGACCCAGTACTTC.